This T cell receptor beta chain was profiled in a study of response to subunit inactivated influenza vaccine. Study outcomes and limitations: Researchers suggested that each seasonal influenza vaccination recruits few new T cells.

A single record per CDR3 protein comes from TCRdb applying MiXCR to the RT-PCR reads. The sample has under 550,000 distinct CDR3 sequences; approximately 7.2% are singletons. Trimming cost V 1 base and J 4 bases; bases outside gene matches: 12. Germline CDR1 DFQATT, CDR2 SNEGSKA (reference sequence). The CDR3 consists of 16 residues. This clonotype was counted only a few times. Its antigen remains unidentified. The sequence derives from a man between 50 and 69 years old who received an inactivated influenza vaccine. This chain joins TRBV20-1 and TRBJ2-7; 8 bases match TRBD1. The sample was PBMCs from blood, taken roughly 24 months after vaccination. Here the CDR3 reads CSARGYADRDFYEQYF. The DNA for the CDR3 is TGCAGTGCTAGAGGGTATGCGGACAGGGATTTTTACGAGCAGTACTTC.